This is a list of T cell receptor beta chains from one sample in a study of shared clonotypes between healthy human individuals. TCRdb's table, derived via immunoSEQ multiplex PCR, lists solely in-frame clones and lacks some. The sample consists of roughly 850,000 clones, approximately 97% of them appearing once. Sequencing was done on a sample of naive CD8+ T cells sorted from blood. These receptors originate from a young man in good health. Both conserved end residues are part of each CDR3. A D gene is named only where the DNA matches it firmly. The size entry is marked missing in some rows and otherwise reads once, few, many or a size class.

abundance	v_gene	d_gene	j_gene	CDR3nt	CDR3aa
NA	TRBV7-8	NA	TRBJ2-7	TGTGCCAGCAGCTTAGGAGGTGGGATTTCCTACGAGCAGTACTTC	CASSLGGGISYEQYF
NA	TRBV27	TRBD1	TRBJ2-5	TGTGCCAGCAGTCCCCGGACAGGAGCCCAAGAGACCCAGTACTTC	CASSPRTGAQETQYF
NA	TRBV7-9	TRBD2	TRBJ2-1	TGTGCCAGCATTAGCGGGAGCTTGAATGAGCAGTTCTTC	CASISGSLNEQFF
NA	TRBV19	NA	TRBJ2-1	TGTGCCAGTAGTATAGCGCGGGATCTCTCGGCCTACAATGAGCAGTTCTTC	CASSIARDLSAYNEQFF
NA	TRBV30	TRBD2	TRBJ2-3	TGTGCCTGGATGACTAGCGGCACAGATACGCAGTATTTT	CAWMTSGTDTQYF
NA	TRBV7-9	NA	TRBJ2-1	TGTGCCAGCAGCTTATATCTTCCTGGACAGTTCTTC	CASSLYLPGQFF
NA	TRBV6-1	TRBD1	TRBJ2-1	TGTGCCAGCAGTTCCGGGACAGGGTCCTACAATGAGCAGTTCTTC	CASSSGTGSYNEQFF
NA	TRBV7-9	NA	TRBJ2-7	TGTGCCAGCCAGGACAAGTCCTACGAGCAGTACTTC	CASQDKSYEQYF
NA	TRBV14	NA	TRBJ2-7	TGTGCCAGCAGCCAAGAACCCGGGGCTTCCTACGAGCAGTACTTC	CASSQEPGASYEQYF
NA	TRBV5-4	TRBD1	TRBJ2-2	TGTGCCAGCAGCCCTGACAGGGTGGACACCGGGGAGCTGTTTTTT	CASSPDRVDTGELFF
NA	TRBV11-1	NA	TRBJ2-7	TGTGCCAGCAGTCAGGGCTGGAGGGAGCAGTACTTC	CASSQGWREQYF
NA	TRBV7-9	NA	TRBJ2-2	TGTGCCAGCAGCTTAAACCGACGGTCCGGGGAGCTGTTTTTT	CASSLNRRSGELFF
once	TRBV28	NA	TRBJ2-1	TGTGCCAGCAGTGGGCGATGGATAGATAAACCCTACAATGAGCAGTTCTTC	CASSGRWIDKPYNEQFF
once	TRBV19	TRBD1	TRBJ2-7	TGTGCCAGTAGTTTCTCGACAGGGGGCTACGAGCAGTACTTC	CASSFSTGGYEQYF
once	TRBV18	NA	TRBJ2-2	TGTGCCAGCTCACCACCGGCGTCCGGGGAGCTGTTTTTT	CASSPPASGELFF
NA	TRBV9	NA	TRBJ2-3	TGTGCCAGCAGCATGAGGGGGTCTAGCACAGATACGCAGTATTTT	CASSMRGSSTDTQYF
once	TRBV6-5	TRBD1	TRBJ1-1	TGTGCCAGCAGTACCACAGGGGCCACTGAAGCTTTCTTT	CASSTTGATEAFF
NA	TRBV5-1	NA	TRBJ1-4	TGCGCCAGCAGCTTGCTAGGTGGCAGGGGTCGGGAAAAACTGTTTTTT	CASSLLGGRGREKLFF
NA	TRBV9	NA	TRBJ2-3	TGTGCCAGCAGCTCGGGAGAGGGGCTTTTAGATACGCAGTATTTT	CASSSGEGLLDTQYF
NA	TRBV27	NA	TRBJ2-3	TGTGCCAGCAGTTCCCGGGAGTTTCGGGGCCTAGATACGCAGTATTTT	CASSSREFRGLDTQYF
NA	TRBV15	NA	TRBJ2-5	TGTGCCACCAGCAGAGATCGGGCAGGAGGGGAGACCCAGTACTTC	CATSRDRAGGETQYF
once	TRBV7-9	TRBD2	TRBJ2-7	TGTGCCAGCAGCTTAGCCAGACTAGCCAGCTACGAGCAGTACTTC	CASSLARLASYEQYF
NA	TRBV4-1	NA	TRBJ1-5	TGCGCCAGCAGCCAAGAGCGAACTGATAGCAATCAGCCCCAGCATTTT	CASSQERTDSNQPQHF
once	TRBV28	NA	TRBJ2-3	TGTGCCAGCAGTTTATTTTCCGGGCCTATTACAGATACGCAGTATTTT	CASSLFSGPITDTQYF
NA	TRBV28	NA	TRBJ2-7	TGTGCCAGCAGCTTCAGCCTAGCTTACTACGAGCAGTACTTC	CASSFSLAYYEQYF
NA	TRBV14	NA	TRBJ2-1	TGTGCCAGCAGCCTTGTATACAATGAGCAGTTCTTC	CASSLVYNEQFF
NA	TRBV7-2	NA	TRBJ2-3	TGTGCCAGCAGCCCTCTTAGCGTCCCAGATACGCAGTATTTT	CASSPLSVPDTQYF
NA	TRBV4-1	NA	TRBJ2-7	TGCGCCAGCAGCCTGAGGGGGAGCGGAACCAACTACGAGCAGTACTTC	CASSLRGSGTNYEQYF
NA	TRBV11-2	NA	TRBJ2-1	TGTGCCAGCAGCCTGCACAAGATCTCCTACAATGAGCAGTTCTTC	CASSLHKISYNEQFF
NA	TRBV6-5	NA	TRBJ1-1	TGTGCCAGCAGTTACCGGACGGAGAACACTGAAGCTTTCTTT	CASSYRTENTEAFF
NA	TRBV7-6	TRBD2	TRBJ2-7	TGTGCCAGCAGCTTAGCGTCGGGAGGGCCGGGCGAGCAGTACTTC	CASSLASGGPGEQYF
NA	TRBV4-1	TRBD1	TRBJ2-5	TGCGCCAGCAGCCAATCCAGGGGGAACCAAGAGACCCAGTACTTC	CASSQSRGNQETQYF
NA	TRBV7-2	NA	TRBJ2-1	TGTGCCAGCAGCTCCTTGGGGACCAGCAATGAGCAGTTCTTC	CASSSLGTSNEQFF
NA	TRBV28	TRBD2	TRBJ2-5	TGTGCCAGCAGTTTGTCCCTAGCGGGAACGGAGACCCAGTACTTC	CASSLSLAGTETQYF
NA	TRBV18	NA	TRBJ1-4	TGTGCCAGCTCACCACCGGATGTCAGAAAACTGTTTTTT	CASSPPDVRKLFF
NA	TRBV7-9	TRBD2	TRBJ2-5	TGTGCCAGCAGCTCCAAACGGGGGAGGGCCAGGGAGACCCAGTACTTC	CASSSKRGRARETQYF
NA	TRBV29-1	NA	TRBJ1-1	TGCAGCGTTGAAGAATCCCGACGGCTGAACACTGAAGCTTTCTTT	CSVEESRRLNTEAFF
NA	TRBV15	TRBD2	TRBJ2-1	TGTGCCACCAGCAGAGATCGAGGCGGGAGGGGTTACAATGAGCAGTTCTTC	CATSRDRGGRGYNEQFF
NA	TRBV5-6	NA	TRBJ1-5	TGTGCCAGCAGCTTGAACCAATGGGATCAGCCCCAGCATTTT	CASSLNQWDQPQHF
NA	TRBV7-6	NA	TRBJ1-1	TGTGCCAGCAGCTCTAGGGTCGCAGCTGAAGCTTTCTTT	CASSSRVAAEAFF
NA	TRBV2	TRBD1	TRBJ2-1	TGTGCCAGCAGTGATGGACAGGGGGCTTGGAATGAGCAGTTCTTC	CASSDGQGAWNEQFF
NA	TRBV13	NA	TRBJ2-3	TGTGCCAGCAGCTTAGGCTTCACAGATACGCAGTATTTT	CASSLGFTDTQYF
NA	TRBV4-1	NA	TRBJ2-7	TGCGCCAGCAGACTACGAGCGGGTGGTCTCTACGAGCAGTACTTC	CASRLRAGGLYEQYF
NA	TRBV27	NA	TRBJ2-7	TGTGCCAGCAGTTTCTCAGCTTCGCAGGGCTACGAGCAGTACTTC	CASSFSASQGYEQYF
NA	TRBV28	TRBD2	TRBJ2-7	TGTGCCAGCAGTTTAAGCCCTAGCGGGATCCCTTCCTACGAGCAGTACTTC	CASSLSPSGIPSYEQYF
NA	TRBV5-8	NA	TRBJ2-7	TGTGCCAGCAGCTTGGTCGCTCAGGGGTACAACGAGCAGTACTTC	CASSLVAQGYNEQYF
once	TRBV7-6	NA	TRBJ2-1	TGTGCCAGCAGCTTCGGAAGGCTAGGTTCCCTTTTGAGTGATGAGCAGTTCTTC	CASSFGRLGSLLSDEQFF
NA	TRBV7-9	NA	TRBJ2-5	TGTGCCAGCAGCTTACTTAAAGGGAGCATGGAGACCCAGTACTTC	CASSLLKGSMETQYF
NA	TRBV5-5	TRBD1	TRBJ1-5	TGTGCCAGCAGACCCGGACAGGGCGATCAGCCCCAGCATTTT	CASRPGQGDQPQHF
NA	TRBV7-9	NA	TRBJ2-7	TGTGCCAGCAGCCTCGTGGGCAGCAGGGGATCCGAGCAGTACTTC	CASSLVGSRGSEQYF
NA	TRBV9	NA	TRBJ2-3	TGTGCCAGCAGCCCCCGAAGGGTGTTCACAGATACGCAGTATTTT	CASSPRRVFTDTQYF